The present T cell receptor beta chain was sequenced within a study of T cells in localized non-small cell lung cancer. Study-wide points: Because researchers sequenced only one region of the tumor, heterogeneity is still possible. There was higher T cell clonality in uninvolved adjacent lung than in tumor, and it was highest there. With higher T cell density in blood came longer overall survival.

CDR3 length equals 13 residues. Trimming took off 4 bases at V and 5 bases at J, with 10 bases between the two ends. In germline, CDR1 is SGDLS, CDR2 YYNGEE. This clone was seen only a few times. Its target is unknown. TCRdb keeps only in-frame clones here, not all; method: immunoSEQ multiplex PCR. The sample holds roughly 1,200 clones, 35% to 40% seen once. The sample in question was lung tumor tissue, obtained before any cancer treatment. The receptor was isolated from a male donor aged 60 or over with stage II squamous cell lung carcinoma. This sequence joins TRBV9 and TRBJ2-1; D is ambiguous. For the CDR3, the DNA is TGTGCCAGCAGCTTCGACATTGACAATGAGCAGTTCTTC. Protein: CASSFDIDNEQFF.